This T cell receptor beta chain derives from a study of response to subunit inactivated influenza vaccine. Study-wide results and limits: It was the authors' suggestion that each seasonal influenza vaccination recruits few new T cells.

This CDR3 has 14 amino acids. Trimming cost V 4 bases and J 2 bases, with 11 bases left between them. Germline values: CDR1 SGDLS, CDR2 YYNGEE. A note on this clonotype: Its antigen remains unknown.

TCRdb re-derived calls from the RT-PCR reads in MiXCR, one entry per CDR3 protein. The sample lists about 190,000 distinct CDR3 sequences, approximately 14% occurring once. The source was CD8+ T cells sorted from PBMCs, collected 4 to 6 days after vaccination. The sequence was collected from a man in his forties or fifties who received an inactivated influenza vaccine. The chain combines TRBV9 with TRBJ2-3; maybe TRBD2 (5 bases). CDR3 in amino acids: CASSLAGITDTQYF. CDR3 bases: TGTGCCAGCAGCCTTGCCGGGATCACAGATACGCAGTATTTT.